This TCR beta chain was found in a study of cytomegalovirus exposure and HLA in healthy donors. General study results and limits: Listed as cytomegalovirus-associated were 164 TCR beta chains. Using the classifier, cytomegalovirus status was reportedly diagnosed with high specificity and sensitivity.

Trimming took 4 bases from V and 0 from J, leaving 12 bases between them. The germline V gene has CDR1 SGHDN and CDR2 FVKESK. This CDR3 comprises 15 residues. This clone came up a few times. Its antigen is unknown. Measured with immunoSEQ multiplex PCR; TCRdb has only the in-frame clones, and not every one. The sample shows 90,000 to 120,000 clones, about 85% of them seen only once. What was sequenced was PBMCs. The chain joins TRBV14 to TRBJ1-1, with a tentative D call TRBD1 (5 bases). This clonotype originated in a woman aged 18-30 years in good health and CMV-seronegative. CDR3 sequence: CASSPHRTMNTEAFF. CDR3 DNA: TGTGCCAGCAGCCCTCATCGGACAATGAACACTGAAGCTTTCTTT.